The following is a TCR beta chain sequence with its context. No cognate antigen has been identified for it. No base-level quality is on record; no much larger clone is a single base apart. Sequences LNHNV (CDR1) and YYDKDF (CDR2) are obtained from the germline V gene (reference sequence). V is trimmed back by 0 bases and J by 1 base, and the junction contains 12 bases that no gene match accounts for. Including the terminal cysteine and phenylalanine, the CDR3 comprises 21 residues. Only CDR3 DNA remains: 63 bases, in frame from the first base. The collaborating institutions used their own protocols to collect whole blood in K2EDTA tubes. For TCRbeta analysis, collaborators shipped samples as frozen whole blood, isolated PBMCs, or DNA extracted from either of those sample types. These data belong to a study of blood T cell repertoires in COVID-19 (TCRdb year 2020). A note on the overall study: Collaborator samples came from the United States, Italy and Spain and covered acute and convalescent phases of COVID-19. The prospective study material was composed of cDNA or gDNA derived from T cells, B-cell-depleted T cells, or PBMCs. The dataset comprised deeply sampled blood TCRbeta repertoires from subjects exposed to, actively infected with, or recovered from COVID-19. The repertoires were released in a freely available public database intended as a resource for research on the immune response to SARS-CoV-2. The samples were drawn from the first 160 participants of the ongoing ImmuneRACE study and from 950 to 1,500 subjects provided by 6 global collaborators. Nearly every sample came with metadata listing a de-identified subject ID, COVID-19 status, age in years and sex. Where available, HLA class I and class II types were obtained from metadata supplied by the sample provider rather than from assay-based typing. Findings and caveats that apply to the study as a whole: The amount of clinical and demographic metadata varied by source and participant and was provided uncurated.

TCRbeta CDR3 regions were amplified from genomic DNA by means of the immunoSEQ Assay, a bias-controlled multiplex PCR. The authors' analysis ran thus. Within the assay, amplification of reference gene primers was used to estimate how many nucleated cells each sample contained. Sequence reads were collapsed and filtered to measure the absolute abundance of every unique TCRbeta CDR3 rearrangement. For each sample, productive Simpson clonality was calculated as the square root of Simpson's diversity index over productive rearrangements. TCRdb provides this immuneACCESS table in a form limited to in-frame rearrangements. Some clones are lacking; in checked studies, under half of them reflect an unresolved V gene, and why the rest are absent is not known. For V, J and clone size, that table is used; D and trimming come from the DNA. Across this sample there are under 75,000 clones, with roughly 84% seen only once. The top ten clonotypes cover roughly 10% of the sample.

The TCR originated in a woman aged 18 to 35 with acute or convalescent COVID-19. Here the chain combines TRBV15 and TRBJ2-3; 14 junctional bases match TRBD2. Input material: peripheral blood. This receptor carries the CDR3 CATSRDRGLAGVRGGTDTQYF. The nucleotide sequence is TGTGCCACCAGCAGAGATCGGGGACTAGCGGGAGTAAGAGGAGGCACAGATACGCAGTATTTT.